These 12 T cell receptor beta chains were all obtained from the same sample, sequenced in a study of shared clonotypes between healthy human individuals. Data came from immunoSEQ multiplex PCR; TCRdb stores just in-frame clones and leaves some out. Altogether about 1,800,000 clones are present, roughly 95% being singletons, with the ten largest covering 1% to 1.5%. Naive CD8 cells lacked CD45RO, underwent positive selection for CCR7 and left out terminally differentiated effector memory CD45RA+ cells. The sample was naive CD8+ T cells sorted from blood. All receptors derive from a man younger than 35 in good health.

V gene TRBV7-3 combines with J gene TRBJ2-7, with no clear D. From germline, CDR1 is SGHTA and CDR2 FQGTGA. The CDR3 has 13 amino acids. Trimming pared 0 bases from V and 5 bases from J, leaving 8 bases between. CDR3 sequence reads: CASSLTWEDEQYF. Written as DNA, the CDR3 is TGTGCCAGCAGCTTAACGTGGGAAGACGAGCAGTACTTC.

The genes are TRBV21-1 and TRBJ2-7; the table's TRBD2 call for D was not verified on the DNA. TRBV21-1 is an annotated pseudogene. The CDR3 runs 17 residues. The CDR3 DNA sequence: TGTGCCAGCAGCAAATCGGGGACCGGGGGAAGACCCTACGAGCAGTACTTC. Translation: CASSKSGTGGRPYEQYF.

The chain links TRBV30 to TRBJ1-4; possibly TRBD1 for D (5 bases). The CDR3 has 14 amino acids. The germline gives CDR1 GTSNPN, CDR2 SVGIG (reference sequence). V lost 0 bases to trimming and J lost 5 bases, with 10 bases between them. CDR3 in amino acids: CAWSVAGPNEKLFF. CDR3 in DNA: TGTGCCTGGAGTGTAGCGGGGCCGAATGAAAAACTGTTTTTT.

The CDR3 coding sequence is TGTGCCACGAACCGGGACACCGAAAACACCATATATTTT. Protein: CATNRDTENTIYF. This chain connects TRBV19 to TRBJ1-3; D perhaps matches TRBD1 (6 bases). This CDR3 comprises 13 residues. CDR1 and CDR2 (germline): LNHDA, SQIVND (reference sequence). The V end was cut by 10 bases, the J end by 6 bases, with 16 bases between.

The chain links TRBV28 to TRBJ1-6; D not resolved. The germline V gene encodes CDR1 MDHEN and CDR2 SYDVKM. Between the trimmed V and J ends, which lost 8 bases and 4 bases, there was a span of 6 bases. CDR3 size: 12 residues. The CDR3 is CASRTYNSPLHF. CDR3 DNA sequence: TGTGCCAGCCGTACATATAATTCACCCCTCCACTTT.

Comment on this clone: Different DNA sequences within this sample yield the same CDR3. The chain joins TRBV6-5 to TRBJ2-1; tentative D call: TRBD2 (5 bases). CDR1 and CDR2 (germline): MNHEY, SVGAGI. V was cut by 2 bases and J by 8 bases, with 10 bases left in between. The CDR3 totals 13 residues. The CDR3 loop is CASSYSLADEQFF. DNA of the CDR3: TGTGCCAGCAGTTACAGTCTAGCCGATGAGCAGTTCTTC.

J is TRBJ1-1 and V is TRBV7-9, with 11 bases that match TRBD1. Germline CDR1 and CDR2: SEHNR and FQNEAQ (reference sequence). The V gene end was trimmed by 5 bases and the J gene end by 5 bases; junction bases not matched to a gene: 7. This CDR3 contains 15 residues. CDR3 in amino acids: CASSDPGQGDTEAFF. CDR3 DNA sequence: TGTGCCAGCAGCGACCCGGGACAGGGGGATACTGAAGCTTTCTTT.

The chain links TRBV11-2 to TRBJ2-7; tentative D call: TRBD1 (5 bases). The length of the CDR3 is 16 residues. Trimming took 1 base from V and 0 from J, leaving 13 bases between them. Germline V gene data show CDR1 as SGHAT and CDR2 as FQNNGV. For the CDR3, the DNA is TGTGCCAGCAGCTTAGTTGTGGGGCCCTCCTCCTACGAGCAGTACTTC. Its protein is CASSLVVGPSSYEQYF.

The CDR3 region has the DNA TGTGCCAGCAGCCAAGATGGGACTAGCGGGGGCCAAGAGACCCAGTACTTC. This codes for CASSQDGTSGGQETQYF. The rearrangement links TRBV4-2 to TRBJ2-5; TRBD2 aligns across 14 bases. Losses at the gene ends were 0 bases for V and 1 base for J; bases not matched to a gene: 1. The CDR3 is 17 amino acids. Germline V gene data show CDR1 as LGHNA and CDR2 as YNFKEQ.

Concerning this clone: This same CDR3 is encoded by further DNA sequences in the sample. The chain links TRBV13 to TRBJ2-7; TRBD2 is a possible D gene (5 bases). Trimming took off 4 bases at V and 1 base at J, with 11 bases between the two ends. The CDR3 consists of 14 residues. The germline CDR1 and CDR2 sequences are PRHDT and FYEKMQ (reference sequence). Here the CDR3 reads CASSSTGSSYEQYF. CDR3 coding DNA: TGTGCCAGCAGCTCGACTGGGAGTTCCTACGAGCAGTACTTC.

V and J are TRBV27 and TRBJ1-2; 7 bases fit TRBD1. Germline CDR1 MNHEY, CDR2 SMNVEV (reference sequence). This CDR3 is built from 13 residues. The junction had 2 bases not matched to a gene; V was cut back by 3 bases and J by 4 bases. The CDR3 sequence: CASSFSGGYGYTF. CDR3 coding DNA: TGTGCCAGCAGTTTTTCAGGGGGCTATGGCTACACCTTC.

This chain links TRBV7-3 with TRBJ2-7; D not certain. This CDR3 has 18 amino acids. Trimming shortened V by 1 base and J by 4 bases, and 23 bases separated the two germline ends. CDR1 is SGHTA, CDR2 FQGTGA, per germline. The DNA for the CDR3 is TGTGCCAGCAGCTTAAAAGGCTTAAGGGAACCGTTTGTGTACGAGCAGTACTTC. Its protein is CASSLKGLREPFVYEQYF.